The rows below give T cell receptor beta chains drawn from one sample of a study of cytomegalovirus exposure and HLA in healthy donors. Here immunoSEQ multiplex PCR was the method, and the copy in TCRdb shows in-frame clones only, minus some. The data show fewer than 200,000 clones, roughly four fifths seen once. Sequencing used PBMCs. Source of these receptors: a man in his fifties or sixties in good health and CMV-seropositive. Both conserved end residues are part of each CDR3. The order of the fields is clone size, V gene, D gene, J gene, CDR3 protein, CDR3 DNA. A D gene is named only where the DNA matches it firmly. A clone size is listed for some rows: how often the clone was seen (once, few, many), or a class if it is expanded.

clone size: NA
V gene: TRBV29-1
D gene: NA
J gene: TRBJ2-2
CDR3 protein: CSVGLRGGELFF
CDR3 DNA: TGCAGCGTGGGACTGCGAGGAGGGGAGCTGTTTTTT

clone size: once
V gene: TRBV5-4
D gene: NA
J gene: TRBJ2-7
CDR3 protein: CASSINGVYEQYF
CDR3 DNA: TGTGCCAGCAGCATAAACGGGGTCTACGAGCAGTACTTC

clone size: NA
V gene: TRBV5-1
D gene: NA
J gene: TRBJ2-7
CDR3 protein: CASSLGSGNEQYF
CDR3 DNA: TGCGCCAGCAGCTTGGGGTCGGGGAACGAGCAGTACTTC

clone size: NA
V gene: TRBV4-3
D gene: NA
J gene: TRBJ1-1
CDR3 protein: CASSPVPGLEAFF
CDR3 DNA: TGCGCCAGCAGCCCCGTACCGGGACTTGAAGCTTTCTTT

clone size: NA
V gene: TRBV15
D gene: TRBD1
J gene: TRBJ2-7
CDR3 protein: CATSRDRGTEVDEQYF
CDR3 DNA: TGTGCCACCAGCAGAGATAGGGGGACAGAGGTTGACGAGCAGTACTTC

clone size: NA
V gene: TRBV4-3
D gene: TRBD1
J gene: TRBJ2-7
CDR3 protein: CASSQEMPGRDRVYEQYF
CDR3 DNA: TGCGCCAGCAGCCAAGAAATGCCTGGGAGGGACAGGGTTTACGAGCAGTACTTC

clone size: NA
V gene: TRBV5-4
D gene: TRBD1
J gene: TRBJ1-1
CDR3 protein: CASSDPKAGGFNTEAFF
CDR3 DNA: TGTGCCAGCAGCGATCCAAAGGCAGGGGGGTTTAACACTGAAGCTTTCTTT

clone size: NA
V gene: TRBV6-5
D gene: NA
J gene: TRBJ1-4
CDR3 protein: CASSYEPGRAVEKLFF
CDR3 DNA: TGTGCCAGCAGTTACGAACCAGGGAGGGCGGTTGAAAAACTGTTTTTT

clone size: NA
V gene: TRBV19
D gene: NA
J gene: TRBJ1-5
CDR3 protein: CASKESWTQPNQPQHF
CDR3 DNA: TGTGCCAGTAAGGAGTCGTGGACACAACCTAATCAGCCCCAGCATTTT

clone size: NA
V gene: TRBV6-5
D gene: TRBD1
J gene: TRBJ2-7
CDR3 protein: CASSYFGTGLYEQYF
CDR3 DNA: TGTGCCAGCAGTTACTTCGGGACAGGGCTCTACGAGCAGTACTTC

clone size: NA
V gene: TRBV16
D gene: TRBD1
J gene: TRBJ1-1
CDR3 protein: CASSPPSQGVGTEAFF
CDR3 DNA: TGTGCCAGCAGCCCGCCCTCCCAGGGGGTTGGCACTGAAGCTTTCTTT

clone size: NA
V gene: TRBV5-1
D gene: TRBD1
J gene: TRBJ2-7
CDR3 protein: CASSPVAGQGGYEQYF
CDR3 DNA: TGCGCCAGCAGCCCCGTGGCGGGACAGGGGGGCTACGAGCAGTACTTC

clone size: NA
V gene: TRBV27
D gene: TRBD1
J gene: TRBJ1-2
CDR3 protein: CASSIEGQGGGGYTF
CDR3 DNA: TGTGCCAGCAGTATCGAAGGACAGGGGGGCGGAGGCTACACCTTC

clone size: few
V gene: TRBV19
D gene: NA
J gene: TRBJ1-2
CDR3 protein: CASTRMSGGDGYTF
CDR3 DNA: TGTGCCAGTACCCGTATGTCGGGTGGTGATGGCTACACCTTC

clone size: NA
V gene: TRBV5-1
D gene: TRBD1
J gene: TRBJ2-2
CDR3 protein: CASSALTGTGLTGELFF
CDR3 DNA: TGCGCCAGCAGCGCCCTCACCGGGACAGGTTTAACCGGGGAGCTGTTTTTT

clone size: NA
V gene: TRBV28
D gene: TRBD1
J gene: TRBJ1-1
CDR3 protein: CASSISTTGAAFF
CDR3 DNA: TGTGCCAGCAGTATCTCCACGACAGGGGCGGCTTTCTTT

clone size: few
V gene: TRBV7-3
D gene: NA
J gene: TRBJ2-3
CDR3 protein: CASSSLGQLSTDTQYF
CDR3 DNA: TGTGCCAGCAGCTCACTAGGACAGCTTAGCACAGATACGCAGTATTTT

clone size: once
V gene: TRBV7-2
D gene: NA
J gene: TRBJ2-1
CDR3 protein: CASSYAPSSYNEQFF
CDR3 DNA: TGTGCCAGCAGCTATGCGCCGAGCTCCTACAATGAGCAGTTCTTC

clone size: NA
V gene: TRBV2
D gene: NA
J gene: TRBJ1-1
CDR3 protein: CASTNAQGFFF
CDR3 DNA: TGTGCCAGCACAAACGCACAGGGATTCTTCTTT

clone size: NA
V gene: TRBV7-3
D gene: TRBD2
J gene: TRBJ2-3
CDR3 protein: CASSLPGGANPDTQYF
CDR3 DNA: TGTGCCAGCAGCCTCCCGGGGGGGGCTAACCCAGATACGCAGTATTTT

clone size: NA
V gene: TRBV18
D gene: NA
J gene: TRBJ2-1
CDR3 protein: CASSPPGGYYNEQFF
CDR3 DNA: TGTGCCAGCTCACCACCGGGGGGATACTACAATGAGCAGTTCTTC

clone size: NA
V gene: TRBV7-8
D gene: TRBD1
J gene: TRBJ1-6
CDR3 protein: CASSQRTGGSYNSPLHF
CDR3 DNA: TGTGCCAGCAGCCAGCGGACAGGAGGGTCCTATAATTCACCCCTCCACTTT

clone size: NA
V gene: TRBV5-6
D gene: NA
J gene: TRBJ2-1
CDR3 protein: CASSLLTGFANEQFF
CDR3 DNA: TGTGCCAGCAGCTTGTTGACGGGTTTCGCGAATGAGCAGTTCTTC

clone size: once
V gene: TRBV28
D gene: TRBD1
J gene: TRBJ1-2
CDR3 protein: CASSFDRGLSGYTF
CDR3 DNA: TGTGCCAGCAGTTTCGACAGGGGGCTGTCTGGCTACACCTTC

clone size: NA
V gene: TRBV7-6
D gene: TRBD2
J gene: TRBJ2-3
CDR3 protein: CASSLMSGGSSSTDTQYF
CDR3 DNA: TGTGCCAGCAGCTTAATGAGCGGGGGGTCATCTAGCACAGATACGCAGTATTTT

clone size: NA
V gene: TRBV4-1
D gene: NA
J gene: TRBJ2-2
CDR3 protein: CASSPVGTLNTGELFF
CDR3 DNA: TGCGCCAGCAGCCCAGTTGGGACTCTGAACACCGGGGAGCTGTTTTTT

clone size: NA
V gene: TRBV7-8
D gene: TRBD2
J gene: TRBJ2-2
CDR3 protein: CASSLARLAGTTGELFF
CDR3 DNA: TGTGCCAGCAGCTTAGCGCGGCTAGCGGGGACGACCGGGGAGCTGTTTTTT

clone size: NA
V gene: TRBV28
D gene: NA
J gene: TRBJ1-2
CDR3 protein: CASSPSEEGSYGYTF
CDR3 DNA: TGTGCCAGCAGTCCTTCCGAGGAGGGCTCCTATGGCTACACCTTC

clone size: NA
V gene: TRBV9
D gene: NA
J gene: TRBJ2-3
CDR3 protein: CASSVSGTDTQYF
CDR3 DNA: TGTGCCAGCAGCGTTTCTGGCACAGATACGCAGTATTTT

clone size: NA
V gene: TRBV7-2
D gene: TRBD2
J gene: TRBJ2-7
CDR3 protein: CASILRPPAGDPYEQYF
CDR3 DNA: TGTGCCAGCATCCTCCGACCCCCAGCGGGGGATCCCTACGAGCAGTACTTC

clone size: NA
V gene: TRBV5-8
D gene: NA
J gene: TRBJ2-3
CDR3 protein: CASSLADSLSTDTQYF
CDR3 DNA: TGTGCCAGCAGCTTGGCCGACAGCCTTAGCACAGATACGCAGTATTTT

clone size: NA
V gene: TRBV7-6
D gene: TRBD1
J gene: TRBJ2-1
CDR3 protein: CASSRGQVHYNEQFF
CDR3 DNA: TGTGCCAGCAGCCGCGGACAGGTCCACTACAATGAGCAGTTCTTC

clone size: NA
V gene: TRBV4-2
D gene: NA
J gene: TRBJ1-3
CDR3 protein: CASRVVGGPVLSGNTIYF
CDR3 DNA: TGTGCCAGCAGAGTGGTGGGGGGGCCCGTCCTCTCTGGAAACACCATATATTTT

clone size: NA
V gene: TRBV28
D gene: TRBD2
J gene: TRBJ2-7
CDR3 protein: CASSWTSGYEQYF
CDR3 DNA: TGTGCCAGCAGTTGGACTAGCGGCTACGAGCAGTACTTC

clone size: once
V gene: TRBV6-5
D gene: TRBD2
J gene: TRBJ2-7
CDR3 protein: CASSYSAGGYEQYF
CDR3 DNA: TGTGCCAGCAGTTACTCGGCGGGGGGCTACGAGCAGTACTTC

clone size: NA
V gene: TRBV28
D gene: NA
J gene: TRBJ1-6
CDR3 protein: CASTMGGYNSPLHF
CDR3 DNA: TGTGCCAGCACCATGGGGGGGTATAATTCACCCCTCCACTTT

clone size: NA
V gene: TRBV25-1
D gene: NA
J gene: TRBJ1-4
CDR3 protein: CASSRTTATNEKLFF
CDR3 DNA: TGTGCCAGCAGTAGAACAACCGCAACTAATGAAAAACTGTTTTTT

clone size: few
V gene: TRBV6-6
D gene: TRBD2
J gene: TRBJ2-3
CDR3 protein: CASSYRRGGPDTQYF
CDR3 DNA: TGTGCCAGCAGTTACAGGCGGGGGGGCCCAGATACGCAGTATTTT

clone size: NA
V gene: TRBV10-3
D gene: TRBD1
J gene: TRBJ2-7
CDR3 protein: CASSDRGYEQYF
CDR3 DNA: TGTGCCTCAAGCGACAGGGGCTACGAGCAGTACTTC

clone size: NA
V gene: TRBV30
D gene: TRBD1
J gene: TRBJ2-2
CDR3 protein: CAWSPRDRGNTGELFF
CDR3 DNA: TGTGCCTGGAGTCCAAGAGACAGGGGGAACACCGGGGAGCTGTTTTTT

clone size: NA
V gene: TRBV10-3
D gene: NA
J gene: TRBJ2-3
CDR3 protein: CAISESRGPSIDTQYF
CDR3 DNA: TGTGCCATCAGTGAGTCACGCGGGCCCTCAATAGATACGCAGTATTTT

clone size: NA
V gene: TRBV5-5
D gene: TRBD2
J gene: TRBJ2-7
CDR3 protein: CASSFTGLAGYEQYF
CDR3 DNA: TGTGCCAGCAGCTTTACGGGACTAGCGGGGTACGAGCAGTACTTC

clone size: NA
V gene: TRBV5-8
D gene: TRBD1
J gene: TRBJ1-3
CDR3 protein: CASSHEDREYF
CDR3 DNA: TGTGCCAGCAGCCATGAGGACAGGGAATATTTT

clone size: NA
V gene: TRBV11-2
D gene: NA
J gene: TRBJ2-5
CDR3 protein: CASSLRGTLYQETQYF
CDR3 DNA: TGTGCCAGCAGCTTAAGGGGTACTCTGTACCAAGAGACCCAGTACTTC

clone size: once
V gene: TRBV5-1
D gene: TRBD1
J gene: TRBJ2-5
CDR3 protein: CASSLDRGVETQYF
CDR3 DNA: TGCGCCAGCAGCTTGGACAGGGGGGTAGAGACCCAGTACTTC

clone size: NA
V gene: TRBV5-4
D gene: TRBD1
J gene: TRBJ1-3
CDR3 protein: CASSLGQTHFSGNTIYF
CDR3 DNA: TGTGCCAGCAGCCTGGGACAGACCCATTTCTCTGGAAACACCATATATTTT